This T cell receptor beta chain derives from a study of shared clonotypes between healthy human individuals. Here immunoSEQ multiplex PCR was the method, and the copy in TCRdb shows in-frame clones only, minus some. Here the sample spans around 2,100,000 clones, about 95% being singletons. Germline V gene sequence: CDR1 KGHSH, CDR2 LQKENI. After removal of 6 bases from V and 0 bases from J, the junction contained 5 bases not matched to a gene. The CDR3 is 17 residues long. Naive CD8 cells were CD45RO-negative, positively selected for CCR7, excluding terminally differentiated effector memory CD45RA+ cells.

The chain combines TRBV18 with TRBJ2-1; 13 bases align to TRBD2. This TCR was sampled from a man aged 18 to 30 in good health. Specimen: naive CD8+ T cells sorted from blood. The CDR3 sequence: CASSLTSGGHSYNEQFF. The DNA of the CDR3 is TGTGCCAGCTCTCTGACTAGCGGGGGGCACTCCTACAATGAGCAGTTCTTC.